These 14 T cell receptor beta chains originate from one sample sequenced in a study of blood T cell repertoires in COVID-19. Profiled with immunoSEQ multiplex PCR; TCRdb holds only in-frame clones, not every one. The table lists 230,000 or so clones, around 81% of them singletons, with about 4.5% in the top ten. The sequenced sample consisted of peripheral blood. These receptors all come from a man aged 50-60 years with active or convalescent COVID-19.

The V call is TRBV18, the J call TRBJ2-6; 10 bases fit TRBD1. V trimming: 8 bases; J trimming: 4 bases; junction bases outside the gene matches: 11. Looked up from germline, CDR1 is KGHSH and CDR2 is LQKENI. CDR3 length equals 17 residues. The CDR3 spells CASPFDGTGVGANVLTF. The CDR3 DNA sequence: TGTGCCAGCCCATTCGACGGGACAGGGGTAGGGGCCAACGTCCTGACTTTC.

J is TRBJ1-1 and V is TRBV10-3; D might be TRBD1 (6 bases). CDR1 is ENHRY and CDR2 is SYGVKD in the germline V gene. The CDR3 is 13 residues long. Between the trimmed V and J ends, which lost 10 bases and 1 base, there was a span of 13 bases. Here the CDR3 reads CATLQGENTEAFF. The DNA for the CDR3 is TGTGCCACCCTACAGGGAGAGAACACTGAAGCTTTCTTT.

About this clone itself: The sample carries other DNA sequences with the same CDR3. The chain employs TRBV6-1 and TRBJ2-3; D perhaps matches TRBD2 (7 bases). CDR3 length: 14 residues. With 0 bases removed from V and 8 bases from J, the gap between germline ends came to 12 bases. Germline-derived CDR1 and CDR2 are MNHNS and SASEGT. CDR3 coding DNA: TGTGCCAGCAGTGAAGCGGCAGGGGAGGGTACGCAGTATTTT. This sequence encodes CASSEAAGEGTQYF.

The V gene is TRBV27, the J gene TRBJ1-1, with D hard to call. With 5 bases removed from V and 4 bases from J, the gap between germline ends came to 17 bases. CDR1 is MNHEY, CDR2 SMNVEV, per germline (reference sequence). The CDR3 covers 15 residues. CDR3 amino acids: CASSPDMPVPTEAFF. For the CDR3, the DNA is TGTGCCAGCAGTCCAGACATGCCCGTACCCACTGAAGCTTTCTTT.

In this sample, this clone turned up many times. The CDR3 DNA reads TGTGCCAGCAGCGCCCCCAGGGTCGCGGCTAATGAAAAACTGTTTTTT. This sequence encodes CASSAPRVAANEKLFF. The chain joins TRBV5-6 to TRBJ1-4; the D gene is possibly TRBD1 (5 bases). The CDR3 length is 16 residues. The germline V and J ends were trimmed by 4 bases and 3 bases, with 16 bases remaining between them. Germline V gene data show CDR1 as SGHDT and CDR2 as YYEEEE.

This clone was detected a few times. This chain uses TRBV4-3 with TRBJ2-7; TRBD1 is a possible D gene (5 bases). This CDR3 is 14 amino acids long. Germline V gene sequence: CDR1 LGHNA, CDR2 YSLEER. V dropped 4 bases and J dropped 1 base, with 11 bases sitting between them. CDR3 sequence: CASSRDRYSYEQYF. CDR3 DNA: TGCGCCAGCAGCCGAGACAGATATTCCTACGAGCAGTACTTC.

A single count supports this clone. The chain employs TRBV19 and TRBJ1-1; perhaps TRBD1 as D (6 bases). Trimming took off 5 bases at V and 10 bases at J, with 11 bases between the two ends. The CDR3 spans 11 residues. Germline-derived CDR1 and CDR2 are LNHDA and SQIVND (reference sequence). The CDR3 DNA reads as TGTGCCAGTAGTCAACAGGGTACAGCTTTCTTT. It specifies CASSQQGTAFF.

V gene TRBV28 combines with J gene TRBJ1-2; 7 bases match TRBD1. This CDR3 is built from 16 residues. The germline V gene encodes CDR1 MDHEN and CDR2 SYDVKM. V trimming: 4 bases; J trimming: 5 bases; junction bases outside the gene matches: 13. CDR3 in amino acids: CASSSPGTALGYGYTF. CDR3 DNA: TGTGCCAGCAGTTCCCCCGGGACAGCCTTAGGGTATGGCTACACCTTC.

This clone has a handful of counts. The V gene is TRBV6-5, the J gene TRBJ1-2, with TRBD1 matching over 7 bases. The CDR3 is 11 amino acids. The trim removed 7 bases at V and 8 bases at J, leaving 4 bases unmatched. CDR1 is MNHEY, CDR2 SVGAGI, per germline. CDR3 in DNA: TGTGCCAGCACCCAGGGGGAGGGCTACACCTTC. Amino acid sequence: CASTQGEGYTF.

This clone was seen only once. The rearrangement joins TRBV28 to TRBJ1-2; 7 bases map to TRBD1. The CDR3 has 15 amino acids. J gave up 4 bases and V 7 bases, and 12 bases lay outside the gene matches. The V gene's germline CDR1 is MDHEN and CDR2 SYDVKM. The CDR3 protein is CASKNPLGTVYGYTF. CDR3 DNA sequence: TGTGCCAGCAAGAACCCCCTGGGGACAGTCTATGGCTACACCTTC.

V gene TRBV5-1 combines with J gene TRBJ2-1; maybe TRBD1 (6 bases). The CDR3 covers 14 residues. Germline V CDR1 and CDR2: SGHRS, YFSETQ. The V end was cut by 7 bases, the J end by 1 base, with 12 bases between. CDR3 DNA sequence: TGCGCCAGCCATCTCACAGGGTCCTACAATGAGCAGTTCTTC. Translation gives CASHLTGSYNEQFF.

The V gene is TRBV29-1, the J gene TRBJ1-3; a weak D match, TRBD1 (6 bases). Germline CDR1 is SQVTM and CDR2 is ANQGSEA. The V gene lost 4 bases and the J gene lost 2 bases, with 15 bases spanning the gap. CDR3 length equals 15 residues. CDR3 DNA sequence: TGCAGCGTTGCAGGGGAAGTAAGCGCTGGAAACACCATATATTTT. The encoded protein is CSVAGEVSAGNTIYF.

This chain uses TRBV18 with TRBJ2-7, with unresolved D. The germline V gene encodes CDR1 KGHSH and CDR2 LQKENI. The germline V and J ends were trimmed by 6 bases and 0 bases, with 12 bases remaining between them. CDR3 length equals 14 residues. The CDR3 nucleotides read TGTGCCAGCTCCCGCACGACGGGCTCCTACGAGCAGTACTTC. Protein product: CASSRTTGSYEQYF.

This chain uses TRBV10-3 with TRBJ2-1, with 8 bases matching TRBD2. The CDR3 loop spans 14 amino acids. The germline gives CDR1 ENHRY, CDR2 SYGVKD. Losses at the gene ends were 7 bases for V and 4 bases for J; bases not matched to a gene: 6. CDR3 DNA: TGTGCCATCAACGGCGGGGGGTCTTACAATGAGCAGTTCTTC. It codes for CAINGGGSYNEQFF.